This T cell receptor (beta chain) was obtained from a study of T cell responses to AZD1222 COVID-19 vaccine. Germline lookup yields CDR1 MNHEY and CDR2 SVGEGT. Trimming removed 1 base at V and 1 base at J, with 7 bases between. The CDR3 is 15 residues long. Sequencing used immunoSEQ multiplex PCR; TCRdb keeps in-frame clones, though not all of them. The table has 100,000 or so clones, more than 75% seen once. This clonotype originated in an adult in good health. This chain uses TRBV6-2 or TRBV6-3 with TRBJ1-4; D unclear. The source was peripheral blood, collected on day 0 of AZD1222 vaccination. The CDR3 protein is CASSYYGLTNEKLFF. The CDR3 DNA is TGTGCCAGCAGTTACTACGGATTAACTAATGAAAAACTGTTTTTT.